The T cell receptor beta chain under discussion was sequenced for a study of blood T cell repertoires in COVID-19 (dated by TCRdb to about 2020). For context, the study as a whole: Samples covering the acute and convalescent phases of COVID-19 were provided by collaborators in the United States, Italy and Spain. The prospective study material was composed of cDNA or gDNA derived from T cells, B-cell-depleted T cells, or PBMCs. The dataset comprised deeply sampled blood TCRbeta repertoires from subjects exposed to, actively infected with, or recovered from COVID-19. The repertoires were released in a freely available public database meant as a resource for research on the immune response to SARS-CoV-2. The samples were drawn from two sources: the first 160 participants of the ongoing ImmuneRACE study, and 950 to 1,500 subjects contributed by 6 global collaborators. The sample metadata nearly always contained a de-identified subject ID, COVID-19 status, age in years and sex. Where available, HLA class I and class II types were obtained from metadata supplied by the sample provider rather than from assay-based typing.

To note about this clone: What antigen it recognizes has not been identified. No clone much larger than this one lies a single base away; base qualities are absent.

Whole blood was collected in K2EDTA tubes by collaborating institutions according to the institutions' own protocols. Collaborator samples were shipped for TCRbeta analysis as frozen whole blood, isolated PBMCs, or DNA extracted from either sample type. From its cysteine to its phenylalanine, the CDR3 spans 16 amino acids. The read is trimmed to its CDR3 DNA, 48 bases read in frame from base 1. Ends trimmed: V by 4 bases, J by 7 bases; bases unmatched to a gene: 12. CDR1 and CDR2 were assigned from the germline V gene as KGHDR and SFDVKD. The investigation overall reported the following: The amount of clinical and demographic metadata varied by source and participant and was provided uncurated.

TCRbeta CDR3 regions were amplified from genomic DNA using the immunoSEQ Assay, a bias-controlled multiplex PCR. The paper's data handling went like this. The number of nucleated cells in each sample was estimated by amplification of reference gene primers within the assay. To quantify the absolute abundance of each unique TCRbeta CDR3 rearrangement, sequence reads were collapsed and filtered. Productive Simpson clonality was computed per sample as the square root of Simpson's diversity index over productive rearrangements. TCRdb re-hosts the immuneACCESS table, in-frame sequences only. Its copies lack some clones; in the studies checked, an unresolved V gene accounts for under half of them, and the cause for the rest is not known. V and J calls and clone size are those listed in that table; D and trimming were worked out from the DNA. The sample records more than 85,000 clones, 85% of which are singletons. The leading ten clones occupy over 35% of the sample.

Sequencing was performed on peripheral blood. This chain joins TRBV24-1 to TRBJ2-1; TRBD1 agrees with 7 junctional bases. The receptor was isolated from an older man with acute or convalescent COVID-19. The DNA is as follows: TGTGCCACCAGTGACCGCACAGGGGTAAGGGGGAATGAGCAGTTCTTC. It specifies CATSDRTGVRGNEQFF.